The 29 T cell receptor beta chains in this list originate from one sample, sequenced in a study of spatial heterogeneity in lung cancer. One entry per CDR3 protein, called by TCRdb with MiXCR from the 5' RACE reads. The table lists thousands of distinct CDR3 sequences, about 6.6% of them singletons, with under 13% in the top ten. These TCRs are of unknown antigen specificity. Noted time point: sample taken at primary tumor resection. General observations from the study: It was found that expanded intratumoral alpha and beta TCR counts tracked tumor mutation counts.

Specimen: lung tumor tissue, collected at surgery. Receptors originate from a female donor with early-stage non-small cell lung cancer.

The chain recombines TRBV11-2 with TRBJ2-3; D may be TRBD1 or TRBD2 (5 bases each). Per germline, CDR1 SGHAT and CDR2 FQNNGV. The CDR3 is 16 amino acids. The V end was cut by 0 bases, the J end by 2 bases, with 12 bases between. Written as DNA, the CDR3 is TGTGCCAGCAGCTTAGATGGGGGAGTGTACACAGATACGCAGTATTTT. Its protein is CASSLDGGVYTDTQYF.

This clonotype was found many times. The chain carries TRBV12-3 or TRBV12-4 and TRBJ2-7; weak D call: TRBD1 (5 bases). Trimming took off 5 bases at V and 6 bases at J, with 23 bases between the two ends. This CDR3 has 16 amino acids. The chain's CDR3 is CASSLGGAASPGEQYF. In DNA form, the CDR3 reads TGTGCCAGCAGTCTGGGTGGGGCGGCGAGCCCAGGCGAGCAGTACTTC.

This clonotype is large (0.1 to 1%) by share. The genes are TRBV5-1 and TRBJ2-5; D is uncertain. The V gene lost 0 bases and the J gene lost 5 bases, with 14 bases spanning the gap. Germline CDR1 SGHRS, CDR2 YFSETQ. The CDR3 sequence is 15 residues long. The DNA for the CDR3 is TGCGCCAGCAGCTTGGAACAGCTGAGGTGGGAGACCCAGTACTTC. It codes for CASSLEQLRWETQYF. Complete variable domain (other parts from reference TRBV5-1 and TRBJ2-5): KAGVTQTPRYLIKTRGQQVTLSCSPISGHRSVSWYQQTPGQGLQFLFEYFSETQRNKGNFPGRFSGRQFSNSRSEMNVSTLELGDSALYLCASSLEQLRWETQYFGPGTRLLVL.

This clonotype is medium-sized within its sample. This chain connects TRBV24-1 to TRBJ2-3; TRBD2 matches at 15 bases. V shed 2 bases, J shed 2 bases, and the junction held 4 bases outside the gene matches. The germline V gene encodes CDR1 KGHDR and CDR2 SFDVKD. The CDR3 consists of 18 residues. DNA for the CDR3: TGTGCCACCAGTGATTCCTGGACTAGCGGGGGGGACACAGATACGCAGTATTTT. Protein product: CATSDSWTSGGDTDTQYF.

This clonotype ranks as large. This sequence joins TRBV29-1 and TRBJ1-4; 7 nucleotides line up with TRBD1. This CDR3 has 15 residues. V trimming: 7 bases; J trimming: 4 bases; junction bases outside the gene matches: 12. The V gene's germline CDR1 is SQVTM and CDR2 ANQGSEA. The CDR3 DNA is TGCAGCGCCCGAGGCCTACAGGGGATTAATGAAAAACTGTTTTTT. Encoded protein: CSARGLQGINEKLFF.

Only a few counts were recorded for this clonotype. V usage is TRBV5-1 and J usage is TRBJ2-2, with D perhaps matching TRBD1 or TRBD2 (5 bases each). Trimming pared 2 bases from V and 2 bases from J, leaving 10 bases between. CDR3 size: 15 residues. CDR1 SGHRS and CDR2 YFSETQ come from the germline V gene. CDR3 nucleotides: TGCGCCAGCAGCTTACTTGGGACCAACACCGGGGAGCTGTTTTTT. As protein: CASSLLGTNTGELFF.

This clonotype was counted many times. The genes are TRBV29-1 and TRBJ1-2; 7 nucleotides line up with TRBD1. Per germline, CDR1 SQVTM and CDR2 ANQGSEA. The CDR3 runs 13 residues. J lost 11 bases, V lost 8 bases, and 17 bases had no gene match. This CDR3 is CSFLPRQGAGYTF. In DNA, the CDR3 is TGCAGCTTCCTGCCTAGACAGGGTGCGGGGTACACCTTC.

This clonotype counts as medium-sized. This chain joins TRBV28 and TRBJ2-3; the D call may be TRBD1 or TRBD2 (6 bases each). V lost 3 bases and J lost 1, with 11 bases in between. Per the germline V gene, CDR1 is MDHEN and CDR2 is SYDVKM. The CDR3 covers 15 residues. CDR3 nucleotide sequence: TGTGCCAGCAGTTTGGGGGGCGGTGGCACAGATACGCAGTATTTT. Translation: CASSLGGGGTDTQYF.

This clonotype was observed many times. The chain has TRBV2 and TRBJ2-5; no definite D call. Germline V gene data show CDR1 as SNHLY and CDR2 as FYNNEI. The V end was cut by 8 bases, the J end by 8 bases, with 12 bases between. The CDR3 has 11 amino acids. CDR3 in amino acids: CASGRLVTQYF. The CDR3 DNA sequence: TGTGCCAGCGGAAGACTCGTAACCCAGTACTTC. Drawing the rest from reference TRBV2 and TRBJ2-5, the complete variable domain is EPEVTQTPSHQVTQMGQEVILRCVPISNHLYFYWYRQILGQKVEFLVSFYNNEISEKSEIFDDQFSVERPDGSNFTLKIRSTKLEDSAMYFCASGRLVTQYFGPGTRLLVL.

By share, this clonotype ranks as medium-sized. This chain connects TRBV29-1 to TRBJ2-7, with TRBD2 identical over 11 bases. Germline loops: CDR1 SQVTM, CDR2 ANQGSEA. The CDR3 runs to 12 residues. V lost 7 bases to trimming and J lost 3 bases; unmatched junction nucleotides: 2. In DNA, the CDR3 is TGCAGCGGTGGGACTAGCGGCTACGAGCAGTACTTC. Translated, it gives CSGGTSGYEQYF.

This clonotype is medium-sized. This CDR3 reads CASSFAAGATNSPLHF. For the CDR3, the DNA is TGTGCCAGCAGCTTCGCTGCAGGTGCTACTAATTCACCCCTCCACTTT. The chain combines TRBV7-2 with TRBJ1-6; the D is unclear. Trimming removed 3 bases at V and 6 bases at J, with 15 bases between. The CDR3 contains 16 residues. The germline V gene encodes CDR1 SGHTA and CDR2 FQGNSA.

In its sample, this clonotype is medium-sized. The V gene is TRBV6-6, the J gene TRBJ1-2; D is undetermined. V was clipped by 0 bases and J by 1 base, with 9 bases between them. CDR1 is MNHNY and CDR2 is SVGAGI in the germline V gene (reference sequence). There are 15 residues in the CDR3. CDR3 bases: TGTGCCAGCAGTTACTCACGGCTTAATAACTATGGCTACACCTTC. It codes for CASSYSRLNNYGYTF.

This clonotype was recorded at least ten times. The chain carries TRBV20-1 and TRBJ2-6; TRBD2 matches 11 bases. This CDR3 has 18 residues. CDR1 is DFQATT, CDR2 SNEGSKA, per germline (reference sequence). Trimming at V came to 5 bases and at J to 2 bases, leaving 11 bases not matched to a gene. DNA for the CDR3: TGCAGTGCTGATACTAGCGGGGGCTATGGGGCTGGGGCCAACGTCCTGACTTTC. It translates to CSADTSGGYGAGANVLTF.

In its sample, this clonotype is medium-sized. The CDR3 protein is CASSPEDSFQETQYF. In DNA form, the CDR3 reads TGTGCCAGCTCACCTGAAGACAGTTTCCAAGAGACCCAGTACTTC. V and J are TRBV18 and TRBJ2-5; tentatively, D is TRBD1 (5 bases). The CDR3 has 15 amino acids. V shed 3 bases and J shed 1 base, with 12 bases lying between them. The germline gives CDR1 KGHSH, CDR2 LQKENI.

This clonotype was counted many times. The chain is built from TRBV28 and TRBJ2-7; 7 bases line up with TRBD1. The germline CDR1 and CDR2 sequences are MDHEN and SYDVKM. The CDR3 length is 15 residues. The V and J ends lost 5 bases and 2 bases, in that order; junction bases with no gene match: 9. The CDR3 reads CASSRTGVGTYEQYF. The CDR3 DNA reads as TGTGCCAGCAGTAGAACAGGGGTTGGGACCTACGAGCAGTACTTC.

This clonotype is labeled as medium-sized. The J gene is TRBJ2-7, the V gene TRBV4-2; 11 nucleotides line up with TRBD2. The CDR3 spans 17 residues. Germline V gives CDR1 LGHNA, CDR2 YNFKEQ. V dropped 4 bases and J dropped 1; count of bases not matched to a gene: 9. CDR3 nucleotide sequence: TGTGCCAGCAGCCGGGGACTAGCGGTCACCGATTCCTACGAGCAGTACTTC. This translates into CASSRGLAVTDSYEQYF.

The chain links TRBV10-2 to TRBJ2-2; weak D call: TRBD1 (5 bases). Trimming removed 6 bases from V and 3 bases from J, with 11 bases in between. CDR1 and CDR2 (germline): WSHSY, SAAADI. This CDR3 has 14 residues. Here the CDR3 DNA reads TGCGCCAGCAGGGCAGGGATCCACACCGGGGAGCTGTTTTTT. Translating gives CASRAGIHTGELFF.

Relative to its sample, this clonotype is medium-sized. The chain recombines TRBV29-1 with TRBJ1-1; D call uncertain. This CDR3 contains 12 residues. V gave up 6 bases and J gave up 5 bases, with 13 bases separating them. Germline loops: CDR1 SQVTM, CDR2 ANQGSEA. CDR3 region: CSVDDRWTEAFF. Here the CDR3 DNA reads TGCAGCGTCGACGACCGATGGACTGAAGCTTTCTTT. Complete variable domain (other parts from reference TRBV29-1 and TRBJ1-1): SAVISQKPSRDICQRGTSLTIQCQVDSQVTMMFWYRQQPGQSLTLIATANQGSEATYESGFVIDKFPISRPNLTFSTLTVSNMSPEDSSIYLCSVDDRWTEAFFGQGTRLTVV.

This clonotype is classed as medium-sized (0.01 to 0.1%). The rearrangement links TRBV11-2 to TRBJ2-2, with D uncertain. Germline V lookup: CDR1 SGHAT, CDR2 FQNNGV. The V and J ends lost 7 bases and 2 bases respectively, with 11 bases between them. CDR3 length: 14 amino acids. The CDR3 coding sequence is TGTGCCAGCATCCTTCAGGAAAACACCGGGGAGCTGTTTTTT. Its protein is CASILQENTGELFF.

This chain uses TRBV10-3 with TRBJ1-2; the D gene is possibly TRBD1 (6 bases). Between the trimmed V and J ends, which lost 2 bases and 8 bases, there was a span of 9 bases. The CDR3 consists of 12 residues. Germline CDR1 is ENHRY and CDR2 is SYGVKD. Written as DNA, the CDR3 is TGTGCCATCAGTGAGCAGGGGCCGGGCTACACCTTC. It yields the protein CAISEQGPGYTF.

This clonotype qualifies as medium-sized. This chain connects TRBV27 to TRBJ1-5, with 8 bases matching TRBD1. The CDR3 has 13 residues. V dropped 7 bases and J dropped 5; count of bases not matched to a gene: 4. CDR1 and CDR2 (germline): MNHEY, SMNVEV (reference sequence). CDR3 amino acids: CASITGGYQPQHF. CDR3 nucleotide sequence: TGTGCCAGCATAACAGGGGGGTATCAGCCCCAGCATTTT.

This clonotype is judged medium-sized. V gene TRBV29-1 combines with J gene TRBJ1-5; 7 bases agree with TRBD1. V lost 4 bases to trimming and J lost 5 bases; unmatched junction nucleotides: 5. Germline loops: CDR1 SQVTM, CDR2 ANQGSEA. This CDR3 is 13 amino acids long. Written as DNA, the CDR3 is TGCAGCGTTGGAGGGGGCAGATATCAGCCCCAGCATTTT. It yields the protein CSVGGGRYQPQHF. Looking up the rest from reference TRBV29-1 and TRBJ1-5 gives the full variable domain: SAVISQKPSRDICQRGTSLTIQCQVDSQVTMMFWYRQQPGQSLTLIATANQGSEATYESGFVIDKFPISRPNLTFSTLTVSNMSPEDSSIYLCSVGGGRYQPQHFGDGTRLSIL.

This clonotype is labeled as medium-sized. V gene TRBV7-2 combines with J gene TRBJ2-5; D is ambiguous. CDR1 is SGHTA, CDR2 FQGNSA, per germline. The CDR3 spans 14 residues. Trimming removed 3 bases at V and 3 bases at J, with 11 bases between. CDR3 sequence: CASSLGDWEETQYF. CDR3 coding DNA: TGTGCCAGCAGCTTGGGCGACTGGGAAGAGACCCAGTACTTC. The variable domain in full, completed from reference TRBV7-2 and TRBJ2-5, reads GAGVSQSPSNKVTEKGKDVELRCDPISGHTALYWYRQSLGQGLEFLIYFQGNSAPDKSGLPSDRFSAERTGGSVSTLTIQRTQQEDSAVYLCASSLGDWEETQYFGPGTRLLVL.

This clonotype qualifies as medium-sized. The V gene is TRBV7-2, the J gene TRBJ1-4; the D is unclear. This CDR3 has 13 residues. The germline gives CDR1 SGHTA, CDR2 FQGNSA. V was pared by 1 base and J by 1 base, with 1 base between. DNA for the CDR3: TGTGCCAGCAGCTTAGTAACTAATGAAAAACTGTTTTTT. This sequence encodes CASSLVTNEKLFF. Drawing the rest from reference TRBV7-2 and TRBJ1-4, the complete variable domain is GAGVSQSPSNKVTEKGKDVELRCDPISGHTALYWYRQSLGQGLEFLIYFQGNSAPDKSGLPSDRFSAERTGGSVSTLTIQRTQQEDSAVYLCASSLVTNEKLFFGSGTQLSVL.

By share, this clonotype counts as medium-sized (0.01 to 0.1%). This chain connects TRBV29-1 to TRBJ2-2; 7 nucleotides line up with TRBD1. There are 14 residues in the CDR3. Germline values: CDR1 SQVTM, CDR2 ANQGSEA. With V trimmed by 7 bases and J by 1 base, 6 bases remained unmatched. The CDR3 coding sequence is TGCAGCGCTACCGGGACAGAGAACACCGGGGAGCTGTTTTTT. Translation: CSATGTENTGELFF.

By share, this clonotype counts as medium-sized. The chain uses TRBV29-1 and TRBJ1-1; no clear D. Germline CDR1 SQVTM, CDR2 ANQGSEA. The ends were cut back, 7 bases at V and 1 base at J, with 10 bases in the middle. CDR3 length: 12 amino acids. CDR3 DNA sequence: TGCAGCGGACGTAGGGCGAACACTGAAGCTTTCTTT. Translation: CSGRRANTEAFF.

The sample holds many counts of this clonotype. This chain connects TRBV27 to TRBJ1-2; 11 nucleotides match TRBD1. The V segment lost 0 bases and the J segment 4 bases; nucleotides outside the gene matches: 10. The V gene's germline CDR1 is MNHEY and CDR2 SMNVEV (reference sequence). This CDR3 comprises 18 residues. CDR3: CASSLSGGQGAIAYGYTF. In DNA, the CDR3 is TGTGCCAGCAGTTTATCGGGCGGACAGGGGGCCATTGCCTATGGCTACACCTTC.

In its sample, this clonotype ranks as medium-sized. The chain couples TRBV19 to TRBJ1-5; 8 nucleotides line up with TRBD1. V was clipped by 8 bases and J by 5 bases; unmatched bases: 8. The CDR3 runs to 14 residues. Germline CDR1 and CDR2: LNHDA and SQIVND (reference sequence). The CDR3 protein is CASQPPGGYQPQHF. Here the CDR3 DNA reads TGTGCCAGTCAACCCCCAGGGGGCTATCAGCCCCAGCATTTT.

This clonotype has a count of ten or more. V and J are TRBV11-1 and TRBJ1-2; tentative D call: TRBD1 (5 bases). Germline V gene data show CDR1 as SGHAT and CDR2 as FQDESV (reference sequence). This CDR3 is built from 15 residues. The V gene lost 0 bases and the J gene lost 2 bases, with 10 bases spanning the gap. The CDR3 region is CASSLAGTRNYGYTF. The CDR3 bases are TGTGCCAGCAGCTTAGCGGGGACGCGAAACTATGGCTACACCTTC.